This T cell receptor beta chain was documented in a study of cytomegalovirus exposure and HLA in healthy donors (dated by TCRdb to the late 2010s). A note on the overall study: According to an earlier analysis of a few hundred of the donors, 150 million to 200 million T cells yielded 120 million or so unique TCR beta sequences and about 300 Gb of sequence data. Approximately 310 gigabases of sequencing data and approximately 93 million unique TCR sequences were included in an early release covering under 650 HLA-typed donors. The genetic ancestry cluster associated with self-reported Caucasian donors included 81% of the approximately 430 genotyped donors. The aim of the study was to test whether cataloging public T cell receptors could identify signatures of past pathogen exposure. The study profiled the T cell repertoires of 500 to 800 subjects by immunosequencing and related them to cytomegalovirus serostatus. In addition to the first cohort of 666 subjects, a separate validation cohort of 120 different subjects was used. High-throughput TCR immunosequencing, statistical association of individual TCRs with disease status, and machine learning were combined to predict cytomegalovirus infection status. In a later analysis, previously published TCR beta repertoires from several hundred donors were re-analyzed and high-resolution HLA genotyping was added so that TCR occurrence patterns could be studied. Rather than using new phenotypic data, the later analysis identified candidate immune exposures from TCR beta sequences and from how often those sequences occurred across donors. An earlier analysis of some 600 of the donors applied high-throughput TCR beta sequencing to assess whether each TCR beta V gene segment acted as functional or pseudogenic. Donor age, sex, ethnicity and CMV serostatus were collected together with the repertoire data. A later genetic analysis used genome-wide SNP genotypes for about three fifths of the 666 donors, treating that subset as a discovery cohort. All discovery cohort repertoires had been generated on a single sequencing platform. Both class I and class II loci were covered by HLA typing, at four-digit resolution. The number of typed donors differed by locus: about 620-640 for A, B, C, DRB1 and DQB1; 500 to 550 for DQA1; 606 for DPA1; and approximately 450 for DPB1. Four to six DR-DQ haplotypes were handled as single units for association and clustering, since linkage in the cohort was strong. On average, 235,054 unique TCR beta nucleotide sequences were sequenced per donor among about 400 genotyped donors of the cohort, with approximately 18% of those sequences being non-productive.

The library was produced with the immunoSEQ multiplex PCR assay. The multiplex PCR relied on a mix of 60 forward primers for TCR Vbeta segments and 13 reverse primers for TCR Jbeta segments. The CDR3 region of rearranged TCR beta genes was amplified from genomic DNA with a multiplex PCR assay. Amplified TCR beta libraries were sequenced as 87-base-pair reads on the Illumina HiSeq System. Per the source publication's procedure: In a later analysis, tens of millions of unique TCR beta chains were counted across the 650 to 700 repertoires, and roughly 11 million of these chains were shared by at least two donors. Raw reads were error-corrected and collapsed into unique sequences by a nearest-neighbor algorithm in which closely related sequences were merged to remove PCR and sequencing errors. CDR3 sequences were aligned to IMGT reference sequences to assign V, D and J gene segments. Each retained sequence needed at least a six-nucleotide match to both a V gene segment and a J gene segment. Rearrangements were called productive when the CDR3 lacked stop codons and stayed in frame with V and J; all others were non-productive. Following IMGT convention, CDR3 was defined as the stretch from the second conserved V-encoded cysteine to the conserved J-encoded phenylalanine. The earlier analysis of more than 450 of the donors excluded sequences that lacked an unambiguous match to a single V gene segment. An earlier analysis of just under 600 of the donors called V segments functional above 56.7% productive rearrangements and segregating when the between-donor standard deviation exceeded 5%. To diagnose cytomegalovirus status from the catalog of TCR beta chain sequences, a statistical classification framework was built. In a later analysis, TCR nucleotide sequences were compared against IMGT/GENE-DB human TR gene sequences so that V and J genes could be assigned. A later analysis assigned CDR3 sequences and most-parsimonious VDJ recombination scenarios with the TCRdist pipeline. In a later analysis, every TCR beta chain was defined by the combination of its CDR3 amino acid sequence and its V-gene family, and reads without a unique V-gene family were dropped. A later analysis removed 592 highly shared, low-generation-probability nucleotide sequences to deal with suspected cross-contamination and a sequencing artifact. A later analysis calculated a clonal expansion index for each public chain from normalized within-repertoire ranks of inferred template counts. In a later analysis, generation probabilities were computed with a VDJ recombination model fitted to out-of-frame rearrangements, and the resulting probabilities were checked against IGoR. In a later analysis, TCR-TCR, TCR-HLA and TCR-CMV co-occurrence was scored with hypergeometric tests, and a repertoire-size bias correction was applied to TCR pairs. A later analysis estimated false discovery rates by permuting HLA or CMV assignments 20 times. In a later analysis, co-occurring TCRs were grouped using DBSCAN, with TCRdist sequence similarity added in when clustering inside HLA-allele-positive subsets. Repertoires with fewer than 30,000 or more than 120,000 public chains were left out of co-occurrence clustering, as were five repertoires with anomalous nucleotide sharing. Held by TCRdb, this immuneACCESS table contains in-frame sequences only and omits some clones. Under half of the omission traces to an unresolved V gene where checked; the cause of the rest is unknown. V and J calls and clone size are as listed in that table; D and trimming were resolved from the DNA. Recorded for this sample are 150,000 to 200,000 clones; just over 70% of them occurred a single time. About 4.7% of the sample comes from the top ten.

Study-wide conclusions, independent of this receptor: Presence/absence analyses assumed roughly uniform sequencing depth across donors, an assumption that may not hold. A later analysis found that HLA-associated TCR beta chains were more clonally expanded and had lower generation probabilities than equally common non-associated chains. Correlated functional status among segregating V segments might be attributable to linkage disequilibrium, but an unknown experimental factor could not be ruled out. The cohort was sequenced for TCR beta chains only, and without alpha or paired-chain data the features that could be detected were limited. When HLA alleles, especially DR and DQ, strongly co-occurred, attributing TCR associations to individual alleles was difficult. Because counts were too low, 15 or so rarely observed V segments, including chromosome 9 orphons, were excluded from the earlier analysis of under 650 of the donors. The classifier was reported to diagnose cytomegalovirus status with high specificity and sensitivity in both the original and validation cohorts. CMV serostatus was the only immune exposure information available for the cohort. According to the authors, the approach could potentially be generalized to other disease states and immunological phenotypes. A further reported finding was that TCR beta sequences accurately predicted the HLA-A and HLA-B alleles for most subjects in the first cohort. Specific HLA alleles were associated with some 15,000 TCR beta sequences at a false discovery rate of 0.05 in a later analysis. A total of 150 or so TCR beta chains were listed by the study as associated with cytomegalovirus. In a later genetic analysis, fewer N-insertions in productive TCRs were reported among donors in an Asian-associated ancestry cluster than the approximately 670-donor mean. In an earlier analysis of roughly 560 of the donors, most TCR beta V segments were observed in productive rearrangements about 87% or about 30% of the time, broadly matching IMGT annotations. In a later analysis, TCR association rates were found to vary across HLA loci, with the most associated TCRs seen for DRB1 alleles and the fewest for HLA-C alleles. Most TCR sequences were seen in very few donors, while some public TCRs were found in many individuals. In vitro tests confirmed that a few of the cytomegalovirus-associated TCR beta chains recognize cytomegalovirus antigens. In a later analysis, several top co-occurrence clusters were reported to appear linked to parvovirus B19, influenza, CMV and Epstein-Barr virus. An association between a missense DCLRE1C variant and V-gene and J-gene trimming of TCR beta chains was found in a later genetic analysis and replicated in an independent cohort. Because HLA typing was missing for some donors at each locus, association tests included only the typed subset. A cluster of highly shared sequence variants was judged likely to be a technical artifact of the sequencing pipeline. In a later analysis, most CMV-associated TCR beta chains were found to appear HLA-restricted, with HLA associations seemingly driven largely by CMV exposure.

On this clone itself: Its antigen target is currently unknown. Nothing much larger sits one base from this clone, and base qualities are not available.

The cohort was made up of hundreds of healthy bone marrow donors. At the time of sampling, all cohort members were nominally healthy, though unrecorded immune exposures were likely present. The donor tested CMV seropositive, placing the donor among the 289 seropositive members of the cohort. A peripheral blood sample was provided by each donor, and peripheral blood mononuclear cells were used for TCR beta sequencing. Genomic DNA was extracted from the blood cell samples with the Qiagen DNeasy Blood Extraction Kit. The sequenced material came from PBMCs. The origin of this receptor is a man between 18 and 35 years old in good health and CMV-seropositive.

The CDR3 sequence is CASSARGTNTEAFF. The DNA is TGTGCCAGCAGCGCAAGGGGGACGAACACTGAAGCTTTCTTT. The rearrangement joined TRBV9 to TRBJ1-1; a weak D assignment points to TRBD1 (6 bases agree). Via the germline V gene, CDR1 is SGDLS and CDR2 YYNGEE. V is shortened by 3 bases, J by 1 base, and the region joining them spans 10 bases. The CDR3 runs 14 residues from the cysteine to the phenylalanine. Here the CDR3 DNA is all that survives: 42 bases in frame from base 1.